This TCR beta chain originates from a study of radiotherapy plus CTLA-4 blockade in lung cancer. Using immunoSEQ multiplex PCR, the repertoire was profiled, and TCRdb retains in-frame clones only, with some absent. The repertoire has more than 95,000 clones, approximately 72% of them found once; the top ten carry around 2.7%. Unmatched junction bases numbered 3, after V lost 5 bases and J lost 2 bases. The germline CDR1 and CDR2 sequences are SGHAT and FQNNGV. The CDR3 covers 13 residues. Overall study findings and caveats: The best prediction of response reportedly came from early blood T cell clone dynamics, with interferon-beta.

On this clone: No antigen is known for it.

The sample here was peripheral blood, taken from a patient treated with radiotherapy plus ipilimumab. The sequence derives from a human donor with non-small cell lung cancer who had a partial response to radiotherapy plus ipilimumab. Some clones in this sample may be carry-over from other donors' samples. This chain joins TRBV11-2 and TRBJ2-7, with TRBD1 matching 7 bases. CDR3 in amino acids: CASSDRVTYEQYF. Written as DNA, the CDR3 is TGTGCCAGCAGCGACAGGGTGACCTACGAGCAGTACTTC.